The sequence of this T cell receptor (beta chain) was determined in a study of a mutant IDH1 vaccine in newly diagnosed glioma. Study information: Either 4-6 weeks after radiotherapy alone or alongside temozolomide, vaccination was begun. Visits V12 and V13 fell at weeks 35 and 47, respectively.

As to time point: week 35, safety follow-up. Doses consisted of 300 ug of mutant IDH1 20-mer peptide each, paired with topical imiquimod. There were new WHO grade 3 or 4 astrocytomas in the donors, and these were IDH1-mutant and ATRX-lost. About this clone itself: What it recognizes is unknown.

CDR1 and CDR2 from the germline V gene are SGDLS and YYNGEE. V was trimmed by 3 bases and J by 3 bases, leaving 15 bases between them. The length of the CDR3 is 15 residues. Some clones are missing from TCRdb's copy, which holds only in-frame ones; the method was immunoSEQ multiplex PCR. The table shows tens of thousands of clones, with around 84% occurring only once. The V and J genes are TRBV9 and TRBJ1-1, with D possibly being TRBD1 (6 bases). The receptor was isolated from a man aged 25-45 years with glioma. Material: PBMCs, obtained from a glioma patient whose treatment included an IDH1 peptide vaccine. The CDR3 DNA reads TGTGCCAGCAGCGCGGAGGGGGGTTCCTACACTGAAGCTTTCTTT. Translated, it gives CASSAEGGSYTEAFF.